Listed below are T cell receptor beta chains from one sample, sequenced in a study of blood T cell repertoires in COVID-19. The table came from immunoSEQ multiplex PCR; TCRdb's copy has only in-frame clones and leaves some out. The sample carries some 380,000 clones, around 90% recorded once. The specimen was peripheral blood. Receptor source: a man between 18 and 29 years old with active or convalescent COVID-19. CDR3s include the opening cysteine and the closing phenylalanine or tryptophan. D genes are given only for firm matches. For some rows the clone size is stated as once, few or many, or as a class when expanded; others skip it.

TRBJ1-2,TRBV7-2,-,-,CASSLAVLLGTNYGYTF,TGTGCCAGCAGCTTAGCGGTGCTCCTCGGGACTAACTATGGCTACACCTTC
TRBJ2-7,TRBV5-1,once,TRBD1,CASSLVQGGYEQYF,TGCGCCAGCAGCTTGGTACAGGGGGGCTACGAGCAGTACTTC
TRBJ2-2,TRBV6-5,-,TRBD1,CASSLDRATGELFF,TGTGCCAGCAGTTTGGACAGGGCCACCGGGGAGCTGTTTTTT
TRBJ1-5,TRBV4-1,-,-,CASSQEGQGSNQPQHF,TGCGCCAGCAGCCAAGAAGGTCAGGGTAGCAATCAGCCCCAGCATTTT
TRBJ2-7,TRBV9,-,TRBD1,CASSAGGTYEQYF,TGTGCCAGCAGTGCAGGGGGTACCTACGAGCAGTACTTC
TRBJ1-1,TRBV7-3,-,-,CASSLSGGNTEAFF,TGTGCCAGCAGCCTCTCGGGGGGGAACACTGAAGCTTTCTTT
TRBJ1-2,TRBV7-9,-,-,CASSLRGRVDGYTF,TGTGCCAGCAGCTTGCGGGGCAGGGTAGATGGCTACACCTTC
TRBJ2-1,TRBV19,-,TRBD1,CASSLPGTGGRNEQFF,TGTGCCAGTAGCCTTCCCGGGACAGGGGGCAGGAATGAGCAGTTCTTC
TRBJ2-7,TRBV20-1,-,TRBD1,CSASSLGTGMGAEQYF,TGCAGTGCTAGTTCTCTTGGGACAGGGATGGGCGCCGAGCAGTACTTC
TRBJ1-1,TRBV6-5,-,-,CASSYTTGNTEAFF,TGTGCCAGCAGTTACACCACGGGGAACACTGAAGCTTTCTTT
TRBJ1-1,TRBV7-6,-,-,CASSLGVGGSTEAFF,TGTGCCAGCAGCTTAGGGGTAGGGGGTAGCACTGAAGCTTTCTTT
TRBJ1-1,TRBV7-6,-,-,CASSLGAKMNTEAFF,TGTGCCAGCAGCTTGGGGGCGAAAATGAACACTGAAGCTTTCTTT
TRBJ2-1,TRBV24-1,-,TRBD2,CATSDPRTSGGAYNEQFF,TGTGCCACCAGTGACCCCCGGACTAGCGGGGGGGCTTACAATGAGCAGTTCTTC
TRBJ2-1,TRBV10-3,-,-,CATARAGSSYNEQFF,TGTGCCACGGCACGCGCGGGAAGCTCCTACAATGAGCAGTTCTTC
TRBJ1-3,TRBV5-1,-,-,CASSLGQSSGNTIYF,TGCGCCAGCAGCTTGGGACAGTCCTCTGGAAACACCATATATTTT
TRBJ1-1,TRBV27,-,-,CASSLREGAEAFF,TGTGCCAGCAGTTTACGTGAGGGGGCTGAAGCTTTCTTT
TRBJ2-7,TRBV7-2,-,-,CASSSPKTREYF,TGTGCCAGCAGCTCCCCGAAGACTAGGGAGTACTTC
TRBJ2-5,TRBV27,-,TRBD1,CASSLTGTGGTQYF,TGTGCCAGCAGTTTAACTGGGACAGGGGGGACCCAGTACTTC
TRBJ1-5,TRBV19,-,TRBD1,CASSTRGTGGRLDSNQPQHF,TGTGCCAGTAGTACTAGGGGGACAGGGGGTCGCTTGGATAGCAATCAGCCCCAGCATTTT
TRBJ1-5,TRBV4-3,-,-,CASSLWGGVKCNQPQHF,TGCGCCAGCAGCTTGTGGGGAGGGGTGAAGTGCAATCAGCCCCAGCATTTT
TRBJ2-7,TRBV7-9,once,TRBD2,CASSPEGGNEQYF,TGTGCCAGCAGCCCCGAGGGAGGGAACGAGCAGTACTTC
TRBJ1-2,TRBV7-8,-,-,CASSQVGQQYYGYTF,TGTGCCAGCAGCCAAGTGGGACAACAGTACTATGGCTACACCTTC
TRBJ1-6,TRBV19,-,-,CASSGKQGGSPLHF,TGTGCCAGTAGTGGTAAGCAGGGTGGATCACCCCTCCACTTT
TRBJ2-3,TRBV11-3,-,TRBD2,CASSRGLAGRADTQYF,TGTGCCAGCAGCCGAGGACTAGCGGGACGAGCAGATACGCAGTATTTT
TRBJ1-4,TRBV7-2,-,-,CASSPRAGIATNEKLFF,TGTGCCAGCAGCCCTAGAGCGGGGATTGCAACTAATGAAAAACTGTTTTTT
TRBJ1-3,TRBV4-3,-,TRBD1,CASSQLDRAGNTIYF,TGCGCCAGCAGCCAATTGGACAGGGCTGGAAACACCATATATTTT
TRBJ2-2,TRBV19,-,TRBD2,CASSRTSGVTGELFF,TGTGCCAGTAGTAGGACTAGCGGGGTAACCGGGGAGCTGTTTTTT
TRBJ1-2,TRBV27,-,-,CASSPPGGGNYGYTF,TGTGCCAGCAGTCCCCCCGGGGGAGGGAACTATGGCTACACCTTC
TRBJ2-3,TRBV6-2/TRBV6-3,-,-,CASSYQTGNTDTQYF,TGTGCCAGCAGTTACCAAACAGGGAACACAGATACGCAGTATTTT
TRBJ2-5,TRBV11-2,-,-,CASSPGPGETQYF,TGTGCCAGCAGTCCCGGTCCGGGAGAGACCCAGTACTTC
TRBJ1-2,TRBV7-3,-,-,CASSPASAGGYTF,TGTGCCAGCAGCCCGGCGTCCGCGGGAGGCTACACCTTC
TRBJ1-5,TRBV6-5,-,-,CASTITGNQPQHF,TGTGCCAGCACGATCACAGGTAATCAGCCCCAGCATTTT
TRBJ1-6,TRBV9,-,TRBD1,CASRQGISYNSPLHF,TGTGCCAGCCGACAGGGAATTTCTTATAATTCACCCCTCCACTTT
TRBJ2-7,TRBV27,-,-,CASSLWGPGYEQYF,TGTGCCAGCAGTTTATGGGGGCCGGGCTACGAGCAGTACTTC
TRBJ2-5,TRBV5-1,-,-,CASSLQETQYF,TGCGCCAGCAGCCTGCAAGAGACCCAGTACTTC
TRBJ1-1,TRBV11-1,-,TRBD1,CASSRQGRGTTEAFF,TGTGCCAGCAGCCGACAGGGGAGGGGAACGACTGAAGCTTTCTTT
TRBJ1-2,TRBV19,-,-,CASRSGTRGRDYGYTF,TGTGCCAGTAGGTCCGGGACAAGGGGCCGGGACTATGGCTACACCTTC
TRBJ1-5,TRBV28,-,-,CASSFRDTQPQHF,TGTGCCAGCAGTTTCAGGGACACTCAGCCCCAGCATTTT
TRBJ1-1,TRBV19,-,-,CATDFGIEAFF,TGTGCCACCGACTTCGGGATTGAAGCTTTCTTT
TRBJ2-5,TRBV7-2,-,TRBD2,CASSLRGLAEQETQYF,TGTGCCAGCAGCTTAAGAGGACTAGCGGAACAAGAGACCCAGTACTTC
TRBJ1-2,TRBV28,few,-,CASKVGGRPYGYTF,TGTGCCAGCAAAGTCGGGGGACGACCCTATGGCTACACCTTC
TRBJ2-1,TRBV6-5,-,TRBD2,CASSYSSGGYNEQFF,TGTGCCAGCAGTTACTCTAGCGGGGGGTACAATGAGCAGTTCTTC
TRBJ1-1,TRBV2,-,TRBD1,CASRTGARTEAFF,TGTGCCAGCAGGACAGGGGCGAGGACTGAAGCTTTCTTT
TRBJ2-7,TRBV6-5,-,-,CASSSRQAYEQYF,TGTGCCAGCAGTTCACGACAGGCCTACGAGCAGTACTTC
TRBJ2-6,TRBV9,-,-,CASRRSGANVLTF,TGTGCCAGCAGACGGTCTGGGGCCAACGTGCTGACTTTC
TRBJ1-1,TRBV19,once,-,CASSTARGTEAFF,TGTGCCAGTAGTACCGCCCGGGGTACTGAAGCTTTCTTT
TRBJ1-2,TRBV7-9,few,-,CASSPPGQGGYGYTF,TGTGCCAGCAGCCCGCCCGGGCAGGGCGGCTATGGCTACACCTTC
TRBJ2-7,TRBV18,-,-,CASSQGEAYEQYF,TGTGCCAGCTCACAGGGGGAAGCCTACGAGCAGTACTTC